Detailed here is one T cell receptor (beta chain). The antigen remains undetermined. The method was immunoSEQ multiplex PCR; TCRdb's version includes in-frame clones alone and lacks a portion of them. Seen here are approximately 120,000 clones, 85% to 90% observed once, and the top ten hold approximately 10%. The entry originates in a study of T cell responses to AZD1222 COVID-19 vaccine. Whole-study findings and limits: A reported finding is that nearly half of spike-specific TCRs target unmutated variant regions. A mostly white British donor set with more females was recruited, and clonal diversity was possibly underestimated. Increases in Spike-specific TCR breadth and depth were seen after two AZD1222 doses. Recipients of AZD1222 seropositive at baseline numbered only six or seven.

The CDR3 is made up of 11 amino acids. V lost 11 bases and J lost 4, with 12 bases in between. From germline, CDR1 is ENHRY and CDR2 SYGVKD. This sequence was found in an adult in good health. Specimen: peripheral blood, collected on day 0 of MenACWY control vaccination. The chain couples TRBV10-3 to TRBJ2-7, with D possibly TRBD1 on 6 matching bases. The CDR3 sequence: CAQDSKYEQYF. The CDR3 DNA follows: TGTGCCCAGGACAGTAAATACGAGCAGTACTTC.